One and the same sample provided the 30 T cell receptor beta chains below, sequenced in a study of patients and donors after allogeneic stem cell transplantation. One entry per CDR3 protein, called by TCRdb with MiXCR from the RT-PCR reads. The table records about 24,000 distinct CDR3 sequences, less than 45% of them present only once. Material: blood, either unsorted or a sorted T cell fraction (not recorded which). The receptor set was obtained from a human donor who was either an allogeneic HSCT recipient or a stem cell or donor lymphocyte infusion donor (not recorded which). It is not recorded whose cells these are; they may come from a transplant donor.

This chain joins TRBV20-1 and TRBJ2-4, with a weak D call TRBD2 (6 bases). The V and J ends lost 0 bases and 4 bases respectively, with 13 bases between them. Looked up from germline, CDR1 is DFQATT and CDR2 is SNEGSKA (reference sequence). This CDR3 is 15 amino acids long. The CDR3 DNA sequence: TGCAGTGCTAGAGATTTCGGAGGGCTGAAAAACATTCAGTACTTC. It codes for CSARDFGGLKNIQYF.

V gene TRBV7-6 combines with J gene TRBJ1-4, with no clear D. This CDR3 comprises 14 residues. CDR1 is SGHVS and CDR2 is FNYEAQ in the germline V gene. V lost 5 bases and J 4 bases, leaving 11 bases between the germline ends. CDR3 region: CASSPRTDNEKLFF. The CDR3, as DNA: TGTGCCAGCAGCCCCCGTACGGATAATGAAAAACTGTTTTTT.

The chain employs TRBV12-3 or TRBV12-4 and TRBJ1-4, with no clear D. CDR3 length equals 16 residues. Trimming cost V 6 bases and J 8 bases, with 22 bases left between them. Here the CDR3 reads CASSSIVGSLGEKLFF. In DNA, the CDR3 is TGTGCCAGCAGCTCGATCGTGGGGAGTTTAGGCGAAAAACTGTTTTTT.

This rearrangement joins TRBV7-8 to TRBJ1-2; TRBD1 agrees at 7 bases. CDR3 length: 12 residues. Germline CDR1 reads SGHVS; CDR2 reads FQNEAQ. The J segment lost 4 bases and the V segment lost 8 bases, leaving 4 bases of the junction unmatched. CDR3 nucleotide sequence: TGTGCCAGCCGACAGGGAGGCTATGGCTACACCTTC. The encoded protein is CASRQGGYGYTF.

This clonotype was counted only a few times. The genes are TRBV29-1 and TRBJ1-1; TRBD1 is a possible D gene (6 bases). The CDR3 covers 13 residues. V was trimmed by 4 bases and J by 7 bases, leaving 16 bases between them. Per the germline V gene, CDR1 is SQVTM and CDR2 is ANQGSEA. CDR3 loop: CSVAGGSQIEAFF. In DNA, the CDR3 is TGCAGCGTTGCGGGGGGCAGCCAAATTGAAGCTTTCTTT.

The V and J genes are TRBV20-1 and TRBJ1-4, with unresolved D. Per germline, CDR1 DFQATT and CDR2 SNEGSKA (reference sequence). The CDR3 runs to 13 residues. The V gene lost 5 bases and the J gene lost 7 bases, with 14 bases spanning the gap. CDR3 in amino acids: CSAVVIGGEKLFF. In DNA form, the CDR3 reads TGCAGTGCTGTTGTGATTGGCGGTGAAAAACTGTTTTTT.

This clonotype was detected only a few times. The CDR3 is CASGQYSGNTIYF. For the CDR3, the DNA is TGTGCCAGTGGACAGTACTCTGGAAACACCATATATTTT. This chain uses TRBV7-2 with TRBJ1-3, with a weak D call TRBD1 (6 bases). Trimming took 9 bases from V and 0 from J, leaving 9 bases between them. The CDR3 totals 13 residues. Per germline, CDR1 SGHTA and CDR2 FQGNSA. Complete variable domain (other parts from reference TRBV7-2 and TRBJ1-3): GAGVSQSPSNKVTEKGKDVELRCDPISGHTALYWYRQSLGQGLEFLIYFQGNSAPDKSGLPSDRFSAERTGGSVSTLTIQRTQQEDSAVYLCASGQYSGNTIYFGEGSWLTVV.

This clonotype has a handful of counts. V gene TRBV18 combines with J gene TRBJ1-5; TRBD1 agrees at 8 bases. Germline V gene lookup returns CDR1 KGHSH and CDR2 LQKENI. After removal of 3 bases from V and 3 bases from J, the junction contained 4 bases not matched to a gene. This CDR3 has 15 amino acids. CDR3 bases: TGTGCCAGCTCACCGGGACAGGAGTACAATCAGCCCCAGCATTTT. This codes for CASSPGQEYNQPQHF.

This clonotype was seen repeatedly, ten times or more. V usage is TRBV12-3 or TRBV12-4 and J usage is TRBJ2-2; weak D call: TRBD1 (6 bases). The CDR3 spans 14 residues. The V and J ends lost 5 bases and 1 base respectively, with 8 bases between them. This chain's CDR3 is CASSRGGNTGELFF. CDR3 coding DNA: TGTGCCAGCAGTCGAGGGGGGAACACCGGGGAGCTGTTTTTT.

The chain is built from TRBV5-1 and TRBJ2-7, with 8 bases fitting TRBD1. Germline CDR1 SGHRS, CDR2 YFSETQ. V lost 4 bases to trimming and J lost 5 bases; unmatched junction nucleotides: 8. The CDR3 is 14 residues long. The CDR3 is CASSPSLQGDEQYF. For the CDR3, the DNA is TGCGCCAGCAGCCCGTCGTTACAGGGGGACGAGCAGTACTTC.

The chain links TRBV5-1 to TRBJ2-3; D call uncertain. Trimming removed 6 bases from V and 1 base from J, with 9 bases in between. CDR1 is SGHRS and CDR2 is YFSETQ in the germline V gene. The CDR3 runs to 13 residues. This CDR3 reads CASKGTGTDTQYF. The CDR3 region has the DNA TGCGCCAGCAAGGGCACAGGCACAGATACGCAGTATTTT.

The CDR3 DNA reads TGTGCCAGCAGCATGACTAGTCCCTCCTACAATGAGCAGTTCTTC. Encoded protein: CASSMTSPSYNEQFF. The rearrangement links TRBV7-9 to TRBJ2-1, with TRBD2 as a possible D gene (6 bases). CDR1 is SEHNR and CDR2 is FQNEAQ in the germline V gene (reference sequence). The CDR3 has 15 residues. V was clipped by 5 bases and J by 0 bases, with 11 bases between them.

In its sample, this clonotype was seen a few times. As DNA, the CDR3 is TGTGCCAGCAGTTTAGATGGAACAAGGCCCTACGAGCAGTACTTC. It is translated as CASSLDGTRPYEQYF. The J gene is TRBJ2-7, the V gene TRBV28, with D unresolved. This CDR3 contains 15 residues. Per germline, CDR1 MDHEN and CDR2 SYDVKM. Trimming left V 2 bases short and J 2 bases short, with 13 bases between.

The V and J genes are TRBV25-1 and TRBJ1-2; 11 nucleotides agree with TRBD1. The J segment lost 8 bases and the V segment lost 7 bases, leaving 9 bases of the junction unmatched. Germline lookup yields CDR1 MGHDK and CDR2 SYGVNS. This CDR3 has 14 residues. CDR3 nucleotide sequence: TGTGCCAGCACCCTAGGACAGGGGGCTTTGGGCTACACCTTC. Protein: CASTLGQGALGYTF.

This clonotype occurred a few times. The J gene is TRBJ2-3, the V gene TRBV12-3 or TRBV12-4, with 13 bases fitting TRBD2. The ends lost 2 bases at V and 0 bases at J; junction bases unmatched: 8. The CDR3 sequence is 19 residues long. The CDR3 protein is CASSLQPGLAGVSTDTQYF. CDR3 coding DNA: TGTGCCAGCAGTTTACAGCCTGGACTAGCGGGAGTGAGCACAGATACGCAGTATTTT.

This clonotype was seen only a few times. This chain uses TRBV20-1 with TRBJ2-3; the D gene is possibly TRBD2 (5 bases). CDR1 and CDR2 from the germline V gene are DFQATT and SNEGSKA (reference sequence). The CDR3 totals 15 residues. The V and J ends lost 5 bases and 0 bases respectively, with 15 bases between them. The CDR3 coding sequence is TGCAGTGCTTTAGGGAGTAGCAGGAGCACAGATACGCAGTATTTT. It translates to CSALGSSRSTDTQYF.

A few counts support this clonotype. The rearrangement uses TRBV25-1 and TRBJ1-5; TRBD1 might be the D (5 bases). CDR3 size: 14 residues. CDR1 is MGHDK, CDR2 SYGVNS, per germline. V was shortened by 2 bases and J by 8 bases, with 13 bases between the two germline ends. The CDR3 bases are TGTGCCAGCAGTGAAGGGGGAAGGACCAAGCCCCAGCATTTT. Its protein product is CASSEGGRTKPQHF.

This chain links TRBV2 with TRBJ1-6; no firm D call. Trimming stripped 0 bases from V and 13 bases from J, with 10 bases between. Germline CDR1 is SNHLY and CDR2 is FYNNEI. This CDR3 has 13 residues. CDR3 in DNA: TGTGCCAGCAGTGAAGCTAGGCCTACTCCCCTCCACTTT. Amino acid sequence: CASSEARPTPLHF. Based on the CDR3 plus reference TRBV2 and TRBJ1-6, the full variable domain is EPEVTQTPSHQVTQMGQEVILRCVPISNHLYFYWYRQILGQKVEFLVSFYNNEISEKSEIFDDQFSVERPDGSNFTLKIRSTKLEDSAMYFCASSEARPTPLHFGNGTRLTVT.

This clonotype was observed a few times. The V gene is TRBV19, the J gene TRBJ2-6, with 7 bases aligning to TRBD1. CDR1 and CDR2 (germline): LNHDA, SQIVND (reference sequence). V was clipped by 3 bases and J by 9 bases; unmatched bases: 5. The CDR3 length is 14 residues. CDR3 DNA: TGTGCCAGTAGTATCCGGGACAGATACAACGTCCTGACTTTC. This translates into CASSIRDRYNVLTF.

The chain couples TRBV6-5 to TRBJ2-5; TRBD2 might be the D (5 bases). V was clipped by 3 bases and J by 7 bases, with 15 bases between them. Germline V gene sequence: CDR1 MNHEY, CDR2 SVGAGI. The CDR3 extends over 14 amino acids. The DNA for the CDR3 is TGTGCCAGCAGTTATGATCGGGGTGTGGGGACCCAGTACTTC. Encoded protein: CASSYDRGVGTQYF.

This clonotype was counted between two and nine times. The V and J genes are TRBV7-2 and TRBJ1-5; D not resolved. Germline V lookup: CDR1 SGHTA, CDR2 FQGNSA. There are 13 residues in the CDR3. V dropped 5 bases and J dropped 7 bases, with 12 bases sitting between them. The CDR3 bases are TGTGCCAGCAGCCGACTTGGCCGCCAGCCCCAGCATTTT. The encoded protein is CASSRLGRQPQHF.

In its sample, this clonotype was seen a few times. J is TRBJ1-2 and V is TRBV5-1; TRBD1 aligns across 11 bases. Germline-derived CDR1 and CDR2 are SGHRS and YFSETQ. The CDR3 sequence is 13 residues long. Unmatched junction bases numbered 6, after V lost 7 bases and J lost 7 bases. The CDR3 region is CASGGQGAGGYTF. In nucleotides, the CDR3 is TGCGCCAGCGGCGGACAGGGGGCCGGTGGCTACACCTTC.

CDR3 sequence: CASSFDRPSYNEQFF. The CDR3 region has the DNA TGCGCCAGCAGCTTCGACAGGCCTTCCTACAATGAGCAGTTCTTC. J is TRBJ2-1 and V is TRBV5-1; D might be TRBD1 (6 bases). The length of the CDR3 is 15 residues. Trimming took off 2 bases at V and 1 base at J, with 10 bases between the two ends. Germline CDR1 SGHRS, CDR2 YFSETQ.

V usage is TRBV18 and J usage is TRBJ1-2; the D is unclear. Trimming took off 1 base at V and 6 bases at J, with 12 bases between the two ends. This CDR3 region has 14 residues. Germline assignment: CDR1 KGHSH and CDR2 LQKENI. The DNA of the CDR3 is TGTGCCAGCTCACCACTAGTAGCCATCCATGGCTACACCTTC. It encodes CASSPLVAIHGYTF.

V is TRBV4-1 and J is TRBJ2-3; D gene ambiguous. The V gene's germline CDR1 is MGHRA and CDR2 YSYEKL. CDR3 size: 16 residues. V dropped 1 base and J dropped 3 bases, with 14 bases sitting between them. CDR3 DNA sequence: TGCGCCAGCAGCCAAGTCCTCTCGGGTGAAACAGATACGCAGTATTTT. It yields the protein CASSQVLSGETDTQYF.

This clonotype showed up just a few times. The rearrangement joins TRBV5-1 to TRBJ2-3, with D perhaps matching TRBD2 (7 bases). This CDR3 is 17 amino acids long. The ends were cut back, 4 bases at V and 0 bases at J, with 18 bases in the middle. Germline lookup yields CDR1 SGHRS and CDR2 YFSETQ. In DNA form, the CDR3 reads TGCGCCAGCAGCCCCTGGCAGGGGACTACTAGCACAGATACGCAGTATTTT. It translates to CASSPWQGTTSTDTQYF.

This chain links TRBV7-8 with TRBJ1-5; D gene unclear. The CDR3 contains 12 residues. From germline, CDR1 is SGHVS and CDR2 FQNEAQ. V was clipped by 4 bases and J by 5 bases, with 6 bases between them. The CDR3 DNA reads TGTGCCAGCAGCTACAGAGATCAGCCCCAGCATTTT. Translated, it gives CASSYRDQPQHF. Drawing the rest from reference TRBV7-8 and TRBJ1-5, the complete variable domain is GAGVSQSPRYKVAKRGQDVALRCDPISGHVSLFWYQQALGQGPEFLTYFQNEAQLDKSGLPSDRFFAERPEGSVSTLKIQRTQQEDSAVYLCASSYRDQPQHFGDGTRLSIL.

The rearrangement uses TRBV6-5 and TRBJ1-5; D might be TRBD1 (5 bases). The V gene's germline CDR1 is MNHEY and CDR2 SVGAGI. V lost 5 bases and J lost 0, with 23 bases in between. The length of the CDR3 is 19 residues. CDR3 sequence (DNA): TGTGCCAGCAGTACCGGGACCAACCGAAGTCCGTATAGCAATCAGCCCCAGCATTTT. The encoded protein is CASSTGTNRSPYSNQPQHF.

This chain joins TRBV4-1 and TRBJ1-3; D is perhaps TRBD1 (5 bases). Trimming shortened V by 0 bases and J by 8 bases, and 17 bases separated the two germline ends. The CDR3 covers 16 residues. Germline values: CDR1 MGHRA, CDR2 YSYEKL. As DNA, the CDR3 is TGCGCCAGCAGCCAAGATAGGGGCCAACCTTGGGACACCATATATTTT. Encoded protein: CASSQDRGQPWDTIYF.

The J gene is TRBJ2-1, the V gene TRBV6-5; D not certain. This CDR3 spans 11 amino acids. Germline values: CDR1 MNHEY, CDR2 SVGAGI. Trimming cost V 4 bases and J 5 bases, with 3 bases left between them. CDR3 sequence reads: CASSFNNEQFF. The CDR3 DNA reads TGTGCCAGCAGTTTCAACAATGAGCAGTTCTTC.